A selection of T cell receptor beta chains follows, all from one sample in a study of shared clonotypes between healthy human individuals. The repertoire was sequenced with immunoSEQ multiplex PCR; TCRdb's copy has only in-frame clones and lacks some. Of under 600,000 clones in the sample, 95% to 98% were seen once. Material for sequencing was naive CD4+ T cells sorted from blood. Receptors originate from a woman aged 25 to 39 in good health. CDR3s include the opening cysteine and the closing phenylalanine or tryptophan. The D gene is left open where the match is weak. For some rows the clone size is stated as once, few or many, or as a class when expanded; others skip it.

TRBV6-5	-	13	TRBJ2-2	-	TGTGCCAGCAGTGTCGACAGTCCCGGGGAGCTGTTTTTT	CASSVDSPGELFF
TRBV5-1	-	17	TRBJ2-1	-	TGCGCCAGCAGCTTTCGAGTCGAGAGTCTAGATCTCAGTGAGCAGTTCTTC	CASSFRVESLDLSEQFF
TRBV5-1	-	15	TRBJ1-5	-	TGCGCCAGCAGCTTGGGCAGGGGAACAGGTCAGCCCCAGCATTTT	CASSLGRGTGQPQHF
TRBV5-1	-	22	TRBJ2-2	-	TGCGCCAGCAGCCTGCCCTCCAACAGTCAGCGACCTCTTTCTTTTAGGGGCGGGGAGCTGTTTTTT	CASSLPSNSQRPLSFRGGELFF
TRBV10-1	TRBD2	13	TRBJ2-5	-	TGCGCCAGCAGTGATAGCGGGAAAGAGACCCAGTACTTC	CASSDSGKETQYF
TRBV7-2	-	15	TRBJ1-3	-	TGTGCCAGCAGCTTAGTGGGGGGGCCTGGAAACACCATATATTTT	CASSLVGGPGNTIYF
TRBV27	-	16	TRBJ2-7	-	TGTGCCAGCAGTTCCCCATATAAACAGGGATCCTACGAGCAGTACTTC	CASSSPYKQGSYEQYF
TRBV5-1	TRBD1	16	TRBJ2-5	-	TGCGCCAGCAGCCTAGCCGGGACAGGGGTTGTTGAGACCCAGTACTTC	CASSLAGTGVVETQYF
TRBV18	TRBD2	13	TRBJ2-5	-	TGTGCCAGCTCACCACAGGGAGGGGAGACCCAGTACTTC	CASSPQGGETQYF
TRBV7-7	-	13	TRBJ1-1	-	TGTGCCAGCAGCTTAGAGGCAGGGACTGAAGCTTTCTTT	CASSLEAGTEAFF
TRBV6-4	TRBD1	15	TRBJ1-6	-	TGTGCCAGCAGTGAGAGGGGGCAATCGGGTTCACCCCTCCACTTT	CASSERGQSGSPLHF
TRBV28	TRBD1	16	TRBJ1-3	-	TGTGCCAGCAGACTGACCACGGACAGGGATGGAAACACCATATATTTT	CASRLTTDRDGNTIYF
TRBV4-1	TRBD2	16	TRBJ2-7	-	TGCGCCAGCAGCCTTACCGGACTAGCGAGCTCCTACGAGCAGTACTTC	CASSLTGLASSYEQYF
TRBV5-4	-	14	TRBJ2-3	-	TGTGCCAGCAGCCGCGAGGCAGGGGGGGATACGCAGTATTTT	CASSREAGGDTQYF
TRBV2	-	13	TRBJ1-1	-	TGTGCCAGCAGCCAGGGGCAACAGAATGAAGCTTTCTTT	CASSQGQQNEAFF
TRBV7-9	TRBD2	17	TRBJ2-3	-	TGTGCCAGCAGTCCAACCGGGACTAGCGGGAGTTGGGATACGCAGTATTTT	CASSPTGTSGSWDTQYF
TRBV5-4	TRBD2	17	TRBJ2-3	-	TGTGCCAGCAGCTTGGGAGGGGTTGCGGGAGGCCTAGATACGCAGTATTTT	CASSLGGVAGGLDTQYF
TRBV11-2	-	15	TRBJ2-5	-	TGTGCCAGCAGCCCTGTCTCTCCCCAGGTGAAGACCCAGTACTTC	CASSPVSPQVKTQYF
TRBV28	TRBD1	15	TRBJ1-2	-	TGTGCCAGCAGTTTAAACCCTTGGGACAGCCATGGCTACACCTTC	CASSLNPWDSHGYTF
TRBV5-1	-	14	TRBJ1-2	-	TGCGCCAGCAGCTGGCAGGGGATGAACTATGGCTACACCTTC	CASSWQGMNYGYTF
TRBV7-2	TRBD1	17	TRBJ2-7	few	TGTGCCAGCAGCTTACTGGCGCTTCGGACAGGGACGGGGGAGCAGTACTTC	CASSLLALRTGTGEQYF
TRBV7-8	TRBD1	14	TRBJ2-7	-	TGTGCCAGCAGACAGGGACAGAGTCCCTACGAGCAGTACTTC	CASRQGQSPYEQYF
TRBV28	-	11	TRBJ2-4	-	TGTGCCAGCAGTTCGACACTAGTTCAGTACTTC	CASSSTLVQYF
TRBV5-6	TRBD2	14	TRBJ2-7	-	TGTGCCAGCAGCCAAGCGGGAGGTTCCTACGAGCAGTACTTC	CASSQAGGSYEQYF
TRBV19	-	15	TRBJ1-1	-	TGTGCCAGTAGTATGGTCCCCAGAAAAGGTAGTGAAGCTTTCTTT	CASSMVPRKGSEAFF